This T cell receptor beta chain was sequenced during a study of OX40 agonist ivuxolimab in advanced cancers. As for the study in general: The dose of intravenous ivuxolimab that patients received every 2 weeks ranged from 0.01 to 10 mg/kg. Participants, 82.7% male, averaged about 56 years of age, ranging from about 23 to 85. Partial responses were seen in three patients, one with hepatocellular carcinoma and two with cutaneous melanoma.

The investigators sampled blood at baseline, at cycle 4 day 1, and at cycle 7 day 1. The CDR3 consists of 14 residues. The germline CDR1 and CDR2 sequences are SNHLY and FYNNEI. Only a few counts were recorded for this clone. One junction end disagrees with the germline gene, perhaps due to a read error. The method was immunoSEQ multiplex PCR; TCRdb's version includes in-frame clones alone and lacks a portion of them. The repertoire consists of approximately 42,000 clones, with approximately 78% occurring once and the leading ten covering roughly 2.5%. The chain recombines TRBV2 with TRBJ2-1; unclear D gene. Here the sequenced sample was CD4+ or CD8+ T cells sorted from blood, taken in a trial of the OX40 agonist ivuxolimab. This receptor was identified in an adult with an advanced solid tumor such as melanoma, head and neck, liver or kidney cancer. CDR3 DNA: TGTGCCAGCAGTGAAGGTGGATCCTTCAATGAGCAGTTCTTC. Its translation: CASSEGGSFNEQFF.